Presented here are 18 T cell receptor beta chains from one specimen sequenced in a study of blood T cell repertoires in COVID-19 (dated by TCRdb to the early 2020s). The library was generated by the immunoSEQ multiplex PCR assay. TCRdb re-hosts the immuneACCESS table, in-frame sequences only. Its copies lack some clones; in the studies checked, an unresolved V gene accounts for under half of them, and the cause for the rest is not known. This sample holds roughly 54,000 clones; about 84% were observed only once. The biggest ten clones account for approximately 2% of the sample. The source material was peripheral blood. Source of these receptors: a woman aged 60 to 75 with acute or convalescent COVID-19.

The CDR3 spells CASRSGPNTEAFF. DNA of the CDR3: TGCGCCAGTCGATCAGGGCCGAACACTGAAGCTTTCTTT. The V call is TRBV10-1, the J call TRBJ1-1; D might be TRBD1 (5 bases). Germline V lookup: CDR1 WNHNN, CDR2 SYGVQD (reference sequence). The V gene lost 9 bases and the J gene lost 1 base, with 12 bases spanning the gap. CDR3 length equals 13 residues.

The V and J genes are TRBV6-5 and TRBJ2-3; TRBD1 matches at 11 bases. The ends lost 6 bases at V and 4 bases at J; junction bases unmatched: 6. The CDR3 covers 15 residues. The germline gives CDR1 MNHEY, CDR2 SVGAGI. The CDR3 DNA reads TGTGCCAGCAGAACGGACAGGGGGCATGCAGATACGCAGTATTTT. Its protein is CASRTDRGHADTQYF.

The V and J genes are TRBV24-1 and TRBJ1-5; D is perhaps TRBD1 (6 bases). The CDR3 sequence is 16 residues long. Looked up from germline, CDR1 is KGHDR and CDR2 is SFDVKD. Trimming took off 4 bases at V and 3 bases at J, with 15 bases between the two ends. CDR3 sequence: CATSERETGPNQPQHF. Here the CDR3 DNA reads TGTGCCACCAGTGAACGTGAGACAGGACCCAATCAGCCCCAGCATTTT.

The chain's CDR3 is CASSLAEGTFGYTF. The DNA for the CDR3 is TGCGCCAGCAGCTTGGCCGAAGGGACATTTGGCTACACCTTC. V gene TRBV5-1 combines with J gene TRBJ1-2; perhaps TRBD1 as D (6 bases). V was cut by 0 bases and J by 7 bases, with 13 bases left in between. CDR3 length equals 14 residues. Germline V lookup: CDR1 SGHRS, CDR2 YFSETQ.

The chain recombines TRBV5-4 with TRBJ2-5; 8 positions match TRBD2. V was pared by 4 bases and J by 5 bases, with 16 bases of the junction left unmatched. From germline, CDR1 is SGHNT and CDR2 YYREEE (reference sequence). The CDR3 loop spans 17 amino acids. In nucleotides, the CDR3 is TGTGCCAGCAGCGGCGGACTAGCAACGTTACCCGGGGAGACCCAGTACTTC. Amino acid sequence: CASSGGLATLPGETQYF. The entire variable domain, with the rest obtained from reference TRBV5-4 and TRBJ2-5, is as follows: ETGVTQSPTHLIKTRGQQVTLRCSSQSGHNTVSWYQQALGQGPQFIFQYYREEENGRGNFPPRFSGLQFPNYSSELNVNALELDDSALYLCASSGGLATLPGETQYFGPGTRLLVL.

The chain has TRBV5-1 and TRBJ2-3; a weak D match, TRBD1 (6 bases). V lost 0 bases and J 0 bases, leaving 11 bases between the germline ends. Per germline, CDR1 SGHRS and CDR2 YFSETQ. The CDR3 totals 16 residues. CDR3: CASSLGQVGSTDTQYF. CDR3 bases: TGCGCCAGCAGCTTGGGACAGGTAGGAAGCACAGATACGCAGTATTTT.

This chain links TRBV2 with TRBJ1-2, with TRBD1 identical over 8 bases. Germline CDR1 SNHLY, CDR2 FYNNEI. The trim removed 5 bases at V and 8 bases at J, leaving 7 bases unmatched. CDR3 size: 13 residues. The CDR3 sequence: CASSRDRRRGYTF. DNA of the CDR3: TGTGCCAGCAGTAGGGACAGGAGAAGAGGCTACACCTTC.

This chain links TRBV6-5 with TRBJ1-1; D possibly corresponds to TRBD1 (5 bases). The CDR3 is made up of 15 amino acids. V was pared by 4 bases and J by 0 bases, with 12 bases between. Germline V gives CDR1 MNHEY, CDR2 SVGAGI. DNA for the CDR3: TGTGCCAGCAGTTCGCCAGCAGGGATGAACACTGAAGCTTTCTTT. Its translation is CASSSPAGMNTEAFF.

V is TRBV21-1 and J is TRBJ2-1; the table's D call, TRBD2, has no DNA check behind it. TRBV21-1 counts as a pseudogene. The CDR3 length is 20 residues. In nucleotides, the CDR3 is TGTGCCAGCAGCAAAGTATCACGGCTTGGAGCGGGGGGTACCTACAATGAGCAGTTCTTC. This translates into CASSKVSRLGAGGTYNEQFF.

The chain couples TRBV5-1 to TRBJ1-6; 7 positions agree with TRBD1. The CDR3 length is 16 residues. V shed 0 bases and J 10 bases; nucleotides not matched to a gene: 10. Germline CDR1 reads SGHRS; CDR2 reads YFSETQ. The CDR3, as DNA: TGCGCCAGCAGCTTGGGGGCAGGGGGAGTGAACTCACCCCTCCACTTT. Its translation: CASSLGAGGVNSPLHF.

As to this clone: The junction does not match germline at one end; this may be a read error. The chain joins TRBV12-3 or TRBV12-4 to TRBJ1-2; D is ambiguous. The CDR3 runs to 12 residues. The CDR3 loop reads CASSTPQSSHVF. The CDR3 DNA sequence: TGTGCCAGCAGTACCCCACAGTCATCTCACGTCTTC.

The chain joins TRBV2 to TRBJ2-7; the D gene is possibly TRBD2 (6 bases). Germline CDR1 and CDR2: SNHLY and FYNNEI. The CDR3 length is 13 residues. Between the trimmed V and J ends, which lost 4 bases and 1 base, there was a span of 8 bases. This CDR3 is CASSVLASYEQYF. The CDR3 DNA reads as TGTGCCAGCAGTGTACTAGCTTCCTACGAGCAGTACTTC.

The chain employs TRBV18 and TRBJ1-1; 7 bases match TRBD1. CDR3 size: 17 residues. V was pared by 3 bases and J by 1 base, with 11 bases of the junction left unmatched. The V gene's germline CDR1 is KGHSH and CDR2 LQKENI. The CDR3 coding sequence is TGTGCCAGCTCACCCTCACTAATGACAGGGTCGAACACTGAAGCTTTCTTT. Translation: CASSPSLMTGSNTEAFF.

The chain uses TRBV7-6 and TRBJ1-1; D is possibly TRBD1 (5 bases). The CDR3 length is 16 residues. From germline, CDR1 is SGHVS and CDR2 FNYEAQ. Between the trimmed V and J ends, which lost 5 bases and 2 bases, there was a span of 18 bases. CDR3 region: CASSILGQGVNTEAFF. CDR3 sequence (DNA): TGTGCCAGCAGCATCCTTGGGCAGGGCGTTAACACTGAAGCTTTCTTT. The whole variable domain, remainder taken from reference TRBV7-6 and TRBJ1-1, is GAGVSQSPRYKVTKRGQDVALRCDPISGHVSLYWYRQALGQGPEFLTYFNYEAQQDKSGLPNDRFSAERPEGSISTLTIQRTEQRDSAMYRCASSILGQGVNTEAFFGQGTRLTVV.

This sequence joins TRBV19 and TRBJ2-1, with 7 bases lining up with TRBD2. The CDR3 is 15 amino acids. Germline lookup yields CDR1 LNHDA and CDR2 SQIVND (reference sequence). Trimming cost V 5 bases and J 6 bases; bases outside gene matches: 10. CDR3 loop: CASSRGGAKGNEQFF. In DNA, the CDR3 is TGTGCCAGTAGTCGGGGAGGGGCCAAAGGCAATGAGCAGTTCTTC.

The V and J genes are TRBV19 and TRBJ2-2; D is perhaps TRBD2 (7 bases). The germline CDR1 and CDR2 sequences are LNHDA and SQIVND (reference sequence). The CDR3 consists of 16 residues. V lost 4 bases to trimming and J lost 0 bases, with 12 bases between them. CDR3 region: CASSNGGAANTGELFF. As DNA, the CDR3 is TGTGCCAGTAGTAATGGGGGGGCTGCGAACACCGGGGAGCTGTTTTTT. Using reference TRBV19 and TRBJ2-2 for the parts outside the CDR3, the full variable domain is DGGITQSPKYLFRKEGQNVTLSCEQNLNHDAMYWYRQDPGQGLRLIYYSQIVNDFQKGDIAEGYSVSREKKESFPLTVTSAQKNPTAFYLCASSNGGAANTGELFFGEGSRLTVL.

CDR3 in DNA: TGTGCCACCAGTGGGGTAGGGAGAGATAACTATGGCTACACCTTC. The encoded protein is CATSGVGRDNYGYTF. J is TRBJ1-2 and V is TRBV24-1; D remains unclear. The CDR3 extends over 15 amino acids. V was trimmed by 5 bases and J by 1 base, leaving 13 bases between them. Germline CDR1 and CDR2: KGHDR and SFDVKD.

CDR3 sequence reads: CASSQGGLAGLGEQYF. The CDR3 DNA reads as TGTGCCAGCAGCCAAGGGGGGCTAGCGGGGCTCGGCGAGCAGTACTTC. The V and J genes are TRBV3-1 (or the pseudogene TRBV3-2) and TRBJ2-7; the match to TRBD2 covers 9 bases. CDR1 and CDR2 from the germline V gene are LGHDT and YNNKEL (reference sequence). The CDR3 totals 16 residues. Losses at the gene ends were 1 base for V and 6 bases for J; bases not matched to a gene: 10.